This TCR beta chain was sequenced during a study of cytomegalovirus exposure and HLA in healthy donors. Study results and caveats: The study found most TCR sequences rare, yet found some public TCRs in many donors.

With V trimmed by 4 bases and J by 12 bases, 11 bases remained unmatched. CDR3 length equals 15 residues. Germline values: CDR1 LNHDA, CDR2 SQIVND (reference sequence). A multiplex PCR was run with 60 Vbeta primers and 13 Jbeta primers. Some clones are missing from TCRdb's copy, which holds only in-frame ones; the method was immunoSEQ multiplex PCR. The data contain 60,000 to 70,000 clones, over 70% of them seen just once; the ten biggest clones take up approximately 7.8%. Worth noting for this clone: The antigen remains unidentified. The same CDR3 also results from other DNA sequences found in this sample.

Specimen: PBMCs. This chain links TRBV19 with TRBJ2-1; TRBD1 matches 11 bases. This TCR derives from a man aged 60 to 69 in good health and CMV-seropositive. The CDR3 spells CASSTPGQGGLGQFF. CDR3 in DNA: TGTGCCAGTAGTACTCCGGGACAGGGGGGCCTAGGGCAGTTCTTC.